The 25 T cell receptor beta chains given below trace back to one sample, sequenced in a study of graft-versus-host responses after intestinal transplantation. TCRdb's copy holds only in-frame clones and misses some; the assay was immunoSEQ multiplex PCR. Among under 100,000 clones listed, 90% were seen once. The material was PBMCs, obtained 453 days after intestinal transplant. The receptor source for this set is a human patient who received an intestinal transplant, so some T cells may come from the graft donor.

The V gene is TRBV27, the J gene TRBJ2-7, with TRBD1 matching 8 bases. The CDR3 runs 14 residues. V trimming: 6 bases; J trimming: 2 bases; junction bases outside the gene matches: 6. Looked up from germline, CDR1 is MNHEY and CDR2 is SMNVEV (reference sequence). The DNA of the CDR3 is TGTGCCAGCAGCCCGACAGGGGCCCCCTACGAGCAGTACTTC. This translates into CASSPTGAPYEQYF.

The V call is TRBV18, the J call TRBJ2-7; D is undetermined. Per the germline V gene, CDR1 is KGHSH and CDR2 is LQKENI. Trimming left V 3 bases short and J 3 bases short, with 9 bases between. The CDR3 has 13 amino acids. CDR3 region: CASSPVENYEQYF. In DNA, the CDR3 is TGTGCCAGCTCACCGGTGGAGAACTACGAGCAGTACTTC.

The gene calls are TRBV7-8 and TRBJ1-4; D gene uncertain. The CDR3 is 14 amino acids. Germline V gene lookup returns CDR1 SGHVS and CDR2 FQNEAQ. Trimming removed 3 bases at V and 3 bases at J, with 8 bases between. The chain's CDR3 is CASSFAPANEKLFF. The CDR3 DNA reads as TGTGCCAGCAGCTTTGCCCCAGCTAATGAAAAACTGTTTTTT.

The rearrangement links TRBV14 to TRBJ2-7; perhaps D is TRBD1 or TRBD2 (5 bases each). Per germline, CDR1 SGHDN and CDR2 FVKESK. V lost 4 bases to trimming and J lost 2 bases, with 6 bases between them. There are 12 residues in the CDR3. The DNA for the CDR3 is TGTGCCAGCAGCCGGGACCCCTACGAGCAGTACTTC. It is translated as CASSRDPYEQYF.

The chain uses TRBV25-1 and TRBJ1-4; 9 bases align to TRBD1. Germline lookup yields CDR1 MGHDK and CDR2 SYGVNS. The V and J ends lost 4 bases and 7 bases, in that order; junction bases with no gene match: 10. The CDR3 sequence is 16 residues long. The CDR3 region is CASSVPQGAQGEKLFF. The CDR3 region has the DNA TGTGCCAGCAGTGTTCCACAGGGGGCGCAGGGTGAAAAACTGTTTTTT.

The chain combines TRBV9 with TRBJ1-1; D possibly corresponds to TRBD1 (5 bases). Trimming removed 3 bases from V and 11 bases from J, with 17 bases in between. The CDR3 runs 13 residues. Germline lookup yields CDR1 SGDLS and CDR2 YYNGEE. CDR3 nucleotide sequence: TGTGCCAGCAGCGGCCCCGGGACGGTTAGGGCTTTCTTT. Residues: CASSGPGTVRAFF.

The V and J genes are TRBV7-9 and TRBJ2-7, with D perhaps TRBD1 or TRBD2 (5 bases each). Germline V CDR1 and CDR2: SEHNR, FQNEAQ (reference sequence). Trimming cost V 7 bases and J 1 base, with 14 bases left between them. The CDR3 loop spans 14 amino acids. The CDR3 sequence: CASTPPGASYEQYF. The CDR3 DNA is TGTGCCAGCACCCCCCCCGGGGCATCCTACGAGCAGTACTTC.

V gene TRBV10-2 combines with J gene TRBJ2-6; D not certain. CDR1 WSHSY and CDR2 SAAADI come from the germline V gene. The CDR3 covers 16 residues. Trimming took 0 bases from V and 2 from J, leaving 8 bases between them. CDR3 coding DNA: TGCGCCAGCAGTGAGTCCCGCCTAGCTGGGGCCAACGTCCTGACTTTC. Translation gives CASSESRLAGANVLTF.

The chain links TRBV7-2 to TRBJ2-3; D is ambiguous. V lost 1 base to trimming and J lost 2 bases, with 13 bases between them. Germline loops: CDR1 SGHTA, CDR2 FQGNSA. The length of the CDR3 is 16 residues. In DNA, the CDR3 is TGTGCCAGCAGCTTAGTGGGCAGGCGCCACACAGATACGCAGTATTTT. This sequence encodes CASSLVGRRHTDTQYF.

The chain links TRBV19 to TRBJ2-7, with D possibly TRBD1 on 5 matching bases. The V gene's germline CDR1 is LNHDA and CDR2 SQIVND (reference sequence). This CDR3 has 15 residues. Trimming removed 0 bases at V and 2 bases at J, with 11 bases between. CDR3 DNA: TGTGCCAGTAGTATAGATCGCCAGGGTCCCTACGAGCAGTACTTC. Protein sequence: CASSIDRQGPYEQYF.

The rearrangement uses TRBV10-3 and TRBJ1-1; D is perhaps TRBD1 (5 bases). CDR1 is ENHRY and CDR2 is SYGVKD in the germline V gene. This CDR3 spans 13 amino acids. The V gene lost 6 bases and the J gene lost 4 bases, with 12 bases spanning the gap. The CDR3 region has the DNA TGTGCCATCAGGGGGGGTCGGTCCACTGAAGCTTTCTTT. This translates into CAIRGGRSTEAFF.

This clone came up a few times. This rearrangement joins TRBV6-4 to TRBJ1-6; D unresolved. The CDR3 has 13 residues. Germline loops: CDR1 MRHNA, CDR2 SNTAGT. Trimming removed 3 bases at V and 7 bases at J, with 7 bases between. The CDR3 protein is CASSEMGNSPLHF. CDR3 nucleotide sequence: TGTGCCAGCAGTGAGATGGGGAATTCACCCCTCCACTTT.

This sequence joins TRBV11-3 and TRBJ2-5; tentatively, D is TRBD1 (6 bases). The J call may not be correct, given that the DNA end is closer to TRBJ2-7. CDR1 SGHNT and CDR2 YENEEA come from the germline V gene. The CDR3 is made up of 14 amino acids. The CDR3 DNA follows: TGTGCCAGCAGCTTAGATGGGACAAGCGGCGAGCAGTACTTC. As protein: CASSLDGTSGEQYF.

The chain couples TRBV18 to TRBJ2-7, with 8 positions matching TRBD1. This CDR3 comprises 14 residues. Germline assignment: CDR1 KGHSH and CDR2 LQKENI. Unmatched junction bases numbered 2, after V lost 4 bases and J lost 0 bases. The chain's CDR3 is CASSRGQASYEQYF. CDR3 DNA: TGTGCCAGCTCACGGGGACAGGCCTCCTACGAGCAGTACTTC.

The chain recombines TRBV19 with TRBJ2-7; TRBD2 matches at 7 bases. CDR3 length: 14 residues. Looked up from germline, CDR1 is LNHDA and CDR2 is SQIVND (reference sequence). Germline trimming cut 1 base from V and 1 base from J; bases unmatched to any gene: 1. CDR3 sequence (DNA): TGTGCCAGTAGTATAGGGGGGGGTTCCTACGAGCAGTACTTC. It is translated as CASSIGGGSYEQYF.

DNA for the CDR3: TGCGCCAGCAGTTCCGATAGAACCGGGGAGCTGTTTTTT. Its translation is CASSSDRTGELFF. The chain employs TRBV10-1 and TRBJ2-2; D gene unclear. Germline V CDR1 and CDR2: WNHNN, SYGVQD (reference sequence). Deletions cut 5 bases from V and 5 bases from J, with 9 bases between. The CDR3 has 13 amino acids.

The chain is built from TRBV5-5 and TRBJ1-5, with 7 bases fitting TRBD1. Per germline, CDR1 SGHKS and CDR2 YYEKEE (reference sequence). Trimming took 0 bases from V and 7 from J; bases not matched to a gene: 10. The CDR3 runs to 16 residues. This chain's CDR3 is CASSLELTGVGQPQHF. The CDR3 DNA is TGTGCCAGCAGCTTGGAGTTAACAGGGGTTGGGCAGCCCCAGCATTTT.

This sequence joins TRBV11-1 and TRBJ2-1; TRBD2 matches 12 bases. V lost 3 bases, J lost 1 base, and 1 base stayed unmatched. CDR1 is SGHAT and CDR2 is FQDESV in the germline V gene (reference sequence). CDR3 size: 16 residues. CDR3 residues: CASSFGLAGSYNEQFF. CDR3 nucleotide sequence: TGTGCCAGCAGCTTCGGACTAGCGGGGTCCTACAATGAGCAGTTCTTC.

With regard to this clone: Distinct nucleotide sequences in the sample also encode this CDR3. The gene calls are TRBV20-1 and TRBJ1-2, with D maybe TRBD1 (5 bases). Deletions cut 3 bases from V and 5 bases from J, with 7 bases between. This CDR3 region has 11 residues. Germline CDR1 and CDR2: DFQATT and SNEGSKA (reference sequence). CDR3 residues: CSAREGYGYTF. CDR3 sequence (DNA): TGCAGTGCTAGGGAGGGGTATGGCTACACCTTC.

The chain links TRBV7-6 to TRBJ2-7; D gene unclear. This CDR3 has 13 residues. Germline CDR1 SGHVS, CDR2 FNYEAQ. Trimming shortened V by 3 bases and J by 0 bases, and 6 bases separated the two germline ends. The DNA of the CDR3 is TGTGCCAGCAGCTTTGGGGTCTCCTACGAGCAGTACTTC. Its protein product is CASSFGVSYEQYF.

The chain recombines TRBV7-3 with TRBJ1-6; D might be TRBD1 (5 bases). The germline V and J ends were trimmed by 4 bases and 9 bases, with 7 bases remaining between them. The CDR3 extends over 12 amino acids. Germline loops: CDR1 SGHTA, CDR2 FQGTGA. CDR3 coding DNA: TGTGCCAGCAGCTACGGGGGTTCACCCCTCCACTTT. Translated, it gives CASSYGGSPLHF.

The chain carries TRBV6-5 and TRBJ1-5, with D uncertain. The CDR3 is 13 residues long. Trimming cost V 2 bases and J 7 bases, with 9 bases left between them. Germline V lookup: CDR1 MNHEY, CDR2 SVGAGI. The chain's CDR3 is CASSYGFGQPQHF. The CDR3 coding sequence is TGTGCCAGCAGTTACGGGTTTGGGCAGCCCCAGCATTTT.

The chain couples TRBV5-3 to TRBJ1-2; D not resolved. TRBV5-3 has ORF status, its function being uncertain. The CDR3 contains 13 residues. V lost 5 bases, J lost 2 bases, and 10 bases lay in between. CDR3 in DNA: TGTGCCAGAAGGCGCAGAGCAAACTATGGCTACACCTTC. Amino acid sequence: CARRRRANYGYTF.

This chain connects TRBV5-1 to TRBJ2-3, with a possible D match to TRBD2 (6 bases). Germline V gene sequence: CDR1 SGHRS, CDR2 YFSETQ. The CDR3 has 12 residues. V lost 6 bases, J lost 5 bases, and 10 bases lay in between. The CDR3 region has the DNA TGCGCCAGCACCGGGACTCTAGATACGCAGTATTTT. This translates into CASTGTLDTQYF.

J is TRBJ1-6 and V is TRBV21-1; the table assigns TRBD1, which was not confirmed against the DNA. TRBV21-1 is reported as a pseudogene. The CDR3 extends over 15 amino acids. CDR3 sequence: CASSTGQERNSPLHF. CDR3 nucleotide sequence: TGTGCCAGCAGCACCGGACAGGAACGAAATTCACCCCTCCACTTT.